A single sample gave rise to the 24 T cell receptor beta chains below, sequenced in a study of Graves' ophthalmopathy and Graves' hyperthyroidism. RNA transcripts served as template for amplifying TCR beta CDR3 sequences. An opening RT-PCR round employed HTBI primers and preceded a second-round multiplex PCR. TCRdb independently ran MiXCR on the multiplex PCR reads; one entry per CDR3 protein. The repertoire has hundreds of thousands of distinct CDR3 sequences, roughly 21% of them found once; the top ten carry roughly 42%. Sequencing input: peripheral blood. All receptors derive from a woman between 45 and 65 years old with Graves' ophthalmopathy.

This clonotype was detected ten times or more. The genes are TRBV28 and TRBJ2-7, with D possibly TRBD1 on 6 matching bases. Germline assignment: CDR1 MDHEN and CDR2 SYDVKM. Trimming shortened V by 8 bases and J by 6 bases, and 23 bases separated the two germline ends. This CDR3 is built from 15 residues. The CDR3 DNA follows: TGTGCCAGCGGGGACAAGACAGGTTGGTGGTTCGAGCAGTACTTC. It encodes CASGDKTGWWFEQYF.

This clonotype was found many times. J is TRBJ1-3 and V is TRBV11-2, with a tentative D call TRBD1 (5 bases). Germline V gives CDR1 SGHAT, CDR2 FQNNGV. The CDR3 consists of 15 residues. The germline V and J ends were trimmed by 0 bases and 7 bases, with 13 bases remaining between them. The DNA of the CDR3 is TGTGCCAGCAGCTTAGAGGGCAGGGATGAGAACACCATATATTTT. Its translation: CASSLEGRDENTIYF.

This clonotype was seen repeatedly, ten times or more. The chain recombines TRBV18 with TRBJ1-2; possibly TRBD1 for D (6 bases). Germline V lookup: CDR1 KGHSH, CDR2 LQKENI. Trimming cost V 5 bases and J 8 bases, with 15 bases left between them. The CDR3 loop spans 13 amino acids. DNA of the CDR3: TGTGCCAGCTCAACACAGGGACTTCAGGGCTACACCTTC. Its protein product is CASSTQGLQGYTF.

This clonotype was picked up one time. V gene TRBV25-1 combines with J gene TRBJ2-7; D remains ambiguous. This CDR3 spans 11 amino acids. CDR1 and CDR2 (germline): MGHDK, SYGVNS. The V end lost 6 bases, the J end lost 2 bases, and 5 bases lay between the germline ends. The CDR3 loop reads CASRNTYEQYF. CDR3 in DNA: TGTGCCAGCAGAAATACCTACGAGCAGTACTTC.

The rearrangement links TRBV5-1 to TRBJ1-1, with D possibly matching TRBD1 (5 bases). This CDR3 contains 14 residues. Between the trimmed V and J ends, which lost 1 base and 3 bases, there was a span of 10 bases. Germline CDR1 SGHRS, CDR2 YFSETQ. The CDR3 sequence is CASSLTEGYTEAFF. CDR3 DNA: TGCGCCAGCAGCTTGACCGAGGGGTACACTGAAGCTTTCTTT.

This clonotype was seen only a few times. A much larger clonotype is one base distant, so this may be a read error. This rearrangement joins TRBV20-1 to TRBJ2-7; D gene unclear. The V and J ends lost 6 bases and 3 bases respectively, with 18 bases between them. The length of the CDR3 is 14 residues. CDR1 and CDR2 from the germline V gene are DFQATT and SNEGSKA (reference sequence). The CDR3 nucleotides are TGCAGTGCCTCAATACCCGGCTCGAACTACGAGCAGTACTTC. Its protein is CSASIPGSNYEQYF.

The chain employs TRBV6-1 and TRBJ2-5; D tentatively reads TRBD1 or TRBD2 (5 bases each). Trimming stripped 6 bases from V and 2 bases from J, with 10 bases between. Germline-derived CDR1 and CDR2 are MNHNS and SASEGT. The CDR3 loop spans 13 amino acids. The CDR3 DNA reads TGTGCCAGCAGGGCGAGGGGTCAAGAGACCCAGTACTTC. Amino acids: CASRARGQETQYF.

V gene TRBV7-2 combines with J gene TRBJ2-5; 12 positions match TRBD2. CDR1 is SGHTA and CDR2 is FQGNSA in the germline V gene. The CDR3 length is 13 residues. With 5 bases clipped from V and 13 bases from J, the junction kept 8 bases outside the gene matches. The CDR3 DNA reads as TGTGCCAGCAGCGCTAGCGGGAGGGCCCTCGGGTACTTC. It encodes CASSASGRALGYF. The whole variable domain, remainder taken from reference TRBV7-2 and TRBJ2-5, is GAGVSQSPSNKVTEKGKDVELRCDPISGHTALYWYRQSLGQGLEFLIYFQGNSAPDKSGLPSDRFSAERTGGSVSTLTIQRTQQEDSAVYLCASSASGRALGYFGPGTRLLVL.

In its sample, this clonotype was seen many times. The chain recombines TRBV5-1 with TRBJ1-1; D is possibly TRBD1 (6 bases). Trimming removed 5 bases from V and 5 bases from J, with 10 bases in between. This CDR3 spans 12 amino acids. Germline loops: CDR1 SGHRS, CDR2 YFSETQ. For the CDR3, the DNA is TGCGCCAGCAGGGAGGGGGGAACTGAAGCTTTCTTT. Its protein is CASREGGTEAFF. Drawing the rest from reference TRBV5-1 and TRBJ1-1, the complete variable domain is KAGVTQTPRYLIKTRGQQVTLSCSPISGHRSVSWYQQTPGQGLQFLFEYFSETQRNKGNFPGRFSGRQFSNSRSEMNVSTLELGDSALYLCASREGGTEAFFGQGTRLTVV.

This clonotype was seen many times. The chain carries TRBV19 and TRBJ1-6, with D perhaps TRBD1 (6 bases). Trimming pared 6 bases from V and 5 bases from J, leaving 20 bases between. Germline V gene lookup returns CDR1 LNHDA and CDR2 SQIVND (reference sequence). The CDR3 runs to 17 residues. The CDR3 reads CASRRQGFELDNSPLHF. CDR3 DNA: TGTGCCAGTAGAAGGCAGGGGTTTGAACTCGATAATTCACCCCTCCACTTT.

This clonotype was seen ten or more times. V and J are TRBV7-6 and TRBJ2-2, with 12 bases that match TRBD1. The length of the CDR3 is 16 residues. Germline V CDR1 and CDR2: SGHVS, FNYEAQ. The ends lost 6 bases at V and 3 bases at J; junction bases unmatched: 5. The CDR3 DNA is TGTGCCAGCAGTTACGGGACAGGGGGCGACACCGGGGAGCTGTTTTTT. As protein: CASSYGTGGDTGELFF.

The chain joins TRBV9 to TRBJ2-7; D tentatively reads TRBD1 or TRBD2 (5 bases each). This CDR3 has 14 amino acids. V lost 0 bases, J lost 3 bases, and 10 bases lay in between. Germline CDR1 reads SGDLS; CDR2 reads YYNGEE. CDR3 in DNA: TGTGCCAGCAGCGTAGAGGGGACCAACTACGAGCAGTACTTC. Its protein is CASSVEGTNYEQYF. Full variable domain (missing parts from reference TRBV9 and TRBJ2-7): DSGVTQTPKHLITATGQRVTLRCSPRSGDLSVYWYQQSLDQGLQFLIQYYNGEERAKGNILERFSAQQFPDLHSELNLSSLELGDSALYFCASSVEGTNYEQYFGPGTRLTVT.

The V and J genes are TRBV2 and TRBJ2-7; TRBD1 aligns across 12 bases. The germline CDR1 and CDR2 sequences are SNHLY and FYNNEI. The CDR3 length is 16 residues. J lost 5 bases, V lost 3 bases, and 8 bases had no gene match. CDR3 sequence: CASSDGTGGVVDEQYF. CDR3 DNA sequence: TGTGCCAGCAGTGATGGGACAGGGGGCGTCGTCGACGAGCAGTACTTC.

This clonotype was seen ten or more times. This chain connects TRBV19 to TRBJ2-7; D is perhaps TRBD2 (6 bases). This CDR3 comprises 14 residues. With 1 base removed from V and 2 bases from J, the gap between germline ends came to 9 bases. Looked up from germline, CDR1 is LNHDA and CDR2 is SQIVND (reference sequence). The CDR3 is CASSIAGGTYEQYF. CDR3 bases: TGTGCCAGTAGTATAGCTGGCGGGACCTACGAGCAGTACTTC.

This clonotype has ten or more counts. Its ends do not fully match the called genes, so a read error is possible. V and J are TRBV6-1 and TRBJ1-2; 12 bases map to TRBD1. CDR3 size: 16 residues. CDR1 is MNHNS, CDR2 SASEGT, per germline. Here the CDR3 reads CASSQPGQGAFYSYTF. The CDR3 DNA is TGTGCCAGCAGTCAACCGGGACAGGGGGCTTTCTATAGCTACACCTTC.

The CDR3: CASSSGQTPGQPQHF. CDR3 DNA sequence: TGTGCCAGCAGCTCGGGACAGACTCCCGGTCAGCCCCAGCATTTT. The chain is built from TRBV12-3 or TRBV12-4 and TRBJ1-5; 7 positions match TRBD1. CDR3 length equals 15 residues. J lost 6 bases, V lost 6 bases, and 11 bases had no gene match.

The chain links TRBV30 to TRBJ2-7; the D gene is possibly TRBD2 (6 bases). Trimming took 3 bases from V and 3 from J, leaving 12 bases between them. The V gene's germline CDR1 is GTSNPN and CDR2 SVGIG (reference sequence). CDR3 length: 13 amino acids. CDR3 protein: CAWSLTRGYEQYF. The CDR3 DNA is TGTGCCTGGAGCCTCACGCGGGGCTACGAGCAGTACTTC. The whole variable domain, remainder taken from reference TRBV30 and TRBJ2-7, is SQTIHQWPATLVQPVGSPLSLECTVEGTSNPNLYWYRQAAGRGLQLLFYSVGIGQISSEVPQNLSASRPQDRQFILSSKKLLLSDSGFYLCAWSLTRGYEQYFGPGTRLTVT.

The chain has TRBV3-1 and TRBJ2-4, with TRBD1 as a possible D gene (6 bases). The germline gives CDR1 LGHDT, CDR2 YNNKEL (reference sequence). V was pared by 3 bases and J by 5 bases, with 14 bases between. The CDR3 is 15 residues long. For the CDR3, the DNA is TGTGCCAGCAGCCATTCGACAGCAGGGGAAAACATTCAGTACTTC. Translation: CASSHSTAGENIQYF. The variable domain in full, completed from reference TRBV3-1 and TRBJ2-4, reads DTAVSQTPKYLVTQMGNDKSIKCEQNLGHDTMYWYKQDSKKFLKIMFSYNNKELIINETVPNRFSPKSPDKAHLNLHINSLELGDSAVYFCASSHSTAGENIQYFGAGTRLSVL.

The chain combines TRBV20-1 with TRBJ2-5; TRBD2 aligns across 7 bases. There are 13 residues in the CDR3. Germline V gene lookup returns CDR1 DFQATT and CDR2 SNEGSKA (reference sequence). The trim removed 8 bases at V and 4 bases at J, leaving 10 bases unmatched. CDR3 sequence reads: CSHQREGGETQYF. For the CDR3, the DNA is TGCAGTCACCAAAGGGAGGGCGGAGAGACCCAGTACTTC.

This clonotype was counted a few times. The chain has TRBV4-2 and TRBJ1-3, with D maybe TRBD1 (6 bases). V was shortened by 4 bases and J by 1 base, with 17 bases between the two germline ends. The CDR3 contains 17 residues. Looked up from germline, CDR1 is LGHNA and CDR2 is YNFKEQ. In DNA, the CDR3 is TGTGCCAGCAGCCTCCTTCACACAGGGAAATCTGGAAACACCATATATTTT. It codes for CASSLLHTGKSGNTIYF.

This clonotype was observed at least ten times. CDR3: CASTKTVWGAFF. The CDR3 nucleotides are TGTGCCAGCACTAAGACAGTTTGGGGAGCTTTCTTT. The chain carries TRBV6-5 and TRBJ1-1; a weak D match, TRBD1 (5 bases). With 7 bases removed from V and 10 bases from J, the gap between germline ends came to 16 bases. The length of the CDR3 is 12 residues. Per the germline V gene, CDR1 is MNHEY and CDR2 is SVGAGI.

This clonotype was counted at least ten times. CDR3 sequence (DNA): TGTGCCAGCAGTTACAAGGGGGATTTGGCTTTTCCCCTCCACTTT. The encoded protein is CASSYKGDLAFPLHF. The rearrangement uses TRBV6-5 and TRBJ1-6; the D gene is possibly TRBD1 (6 bases). The CDR3 is 15 residues long. Germline assignment: CDR1 MNHEY and CDR2 SVGAGI. The V and J ends lost 2 bases and 13 bases respectively, with 18 bases between them.

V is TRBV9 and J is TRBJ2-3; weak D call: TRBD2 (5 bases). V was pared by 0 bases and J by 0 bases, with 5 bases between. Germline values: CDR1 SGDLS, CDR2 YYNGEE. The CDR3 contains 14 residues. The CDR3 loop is CASSVAGSTDTQYF. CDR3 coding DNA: TGTGCCAGCAGCGTAGCGGGAAGCACAGATACGCAGTATTTT.

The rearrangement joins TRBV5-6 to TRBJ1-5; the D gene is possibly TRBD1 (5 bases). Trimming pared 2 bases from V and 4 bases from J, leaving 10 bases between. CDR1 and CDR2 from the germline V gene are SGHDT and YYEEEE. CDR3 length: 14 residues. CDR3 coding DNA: TGTGCCAGCAGCTTCAGGGTAGGAAATCAGCCCCAGCATTTT. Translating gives CASSFRVGNQPQHF.